The clone carrying this T cell receptor (beta chain) has ten or more counts. Time point described: blood at routine non-recurrence follow-up after resection. The sample comes from a study of spatial heterogeneity in lung cancer. Study as a whole: Compared with alpha-chain sequences, beta-chain sequences were consistently detected in greater numbers.

This CDR3 has 15 amino acids. Trimming took 10 bases from V and 8 from J; bases not matched to a gene: 13. Germline V lookup: CDR1 LNHDA, CDR2 SQIVND (reference sequence). Each CDR3 protein gets one entry after TCRdb re-called the 5' RACE reads with MiXCR. This sample has some 41,000 distinct CDR3 sequences, with 20% to 25% found just once. The sequencing here drew on PBMCs, taken at follow-up. The receptor was isolated from a female donor with early-stage non-small cell lung cancer. The chain couples TRBV19 to TRBJ2-1, with 11 nucleotides matching TRBD2. The CDR3 DNA reads TGTGCCACCTCACGGAGGCTAGCGGGGGGTTATGAGCAGTTCTTC. This codes for CATSRRLAGGYEQFF.